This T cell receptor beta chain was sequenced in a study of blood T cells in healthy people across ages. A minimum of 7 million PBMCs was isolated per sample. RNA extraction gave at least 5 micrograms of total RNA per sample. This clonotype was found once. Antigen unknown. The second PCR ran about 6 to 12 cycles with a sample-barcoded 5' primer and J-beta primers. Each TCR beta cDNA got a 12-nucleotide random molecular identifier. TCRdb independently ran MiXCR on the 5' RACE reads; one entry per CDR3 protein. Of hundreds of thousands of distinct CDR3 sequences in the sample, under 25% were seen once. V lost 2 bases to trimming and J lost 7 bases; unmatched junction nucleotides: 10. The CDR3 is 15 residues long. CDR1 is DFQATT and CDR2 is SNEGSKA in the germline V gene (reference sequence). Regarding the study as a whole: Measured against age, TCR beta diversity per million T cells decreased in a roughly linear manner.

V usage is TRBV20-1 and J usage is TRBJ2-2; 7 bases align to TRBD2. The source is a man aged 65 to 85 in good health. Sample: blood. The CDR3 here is CSARRGGNLNGELFF. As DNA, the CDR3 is TGCAGTGCTAGAAGGGGAGGGAATCTGAACGGGGAGCTGTTTTTT.